A selection of T cell receptor beta chains follows, all from one sample in a study of OX40 agonist ivuxolimab in advanced cancers. The table came from immunoSEQ multiplex PCR; TCRdb's copy has only in-frame clones and leaves some out. The data show approximately 90,000 clones, more than 80% seen once. Source: CD4+ or CD8+ T cells sorted from blood, taken in a trial of the OX40 agonist ivuxolimab. Receptors were obtained from an adult with an advanced solid tumor such as melanoma, head and neck, liver or kidney cancer. Both conserved end residues are part of each CDR3. Fields, in order: clone size, J gene, V gene, D gene, CDR3 DNA, CDR3 protein. A D gene is named only where the DNA matches it firmly. Expanded clones are given a class, and other clones once, few, many or no size at all.

NA | TRBJ1-2 | TRBV28 | NA | TGTGCCACCGGAGAGCCCCACTCCTTC | CATGEPHSF
NA | TRBJ2-3 | TRBV5-1 | NA | TGCGCCAGCAGCCACCCCCACGAAGATACGCAGTATTTT | CASSHPHEDTQYF
few | TRBJ2-2 | TRBV6-4 | NA | TGTGCCTCTAACACCGGGGAGCTGTTTTTT | CASNTGELFF
NA | TRBJ2-7 | TRBV11-3 | NA | TGTGCCAGCAGCCCCTCGGCTCGCGTGCAGTACTTC | CASSPSARVQYF
NA | TRBJ1-2 | TRBV7-9 | TRBD1 | TGTGCCAGCAGCCCCCCGTGGGACAGCGATAACGGCTACACCTTC | CASSPPWDSDNGYTF
NA | TRBJ2-5 | TRBV7-9 | TRBD1 | TGTGCCAGCAGCTTGGGGACAGCTGGAGAGACCCAGTACTTC | CASSLGTAGETQYF
once | TRBJ2-1 | TRBV20-1 | TRBD2 | TGCAGTGCGAAAGCGGGAGCCGGGCAGTTCTTC | CSAKAGAGQFF
NA | TRBJ1-2 | TRBV28 | NA | TGTGCCAGCAGTTTAACATTGGGGGGTCCAAACTATGGCTACACCTTC | CASSLTLGGPNYGYTF
NA | TRBJ1-4 | TRBV28 | TRBD1 | TGTGCCAGCAGACACGGACAGGGACATAATGAAAAACTGTTTTTT | CASRHGQGHNEKLFF
NA | TRBJ1-3 | TRBV7-2 | TRBD1 | TGTGCCAGCAGCTTTAAACCCTACAGGGGAGGAAACACCATATATTTT | CASSFKPYRGGNTIYF
NA | TRBJ1-1 | TRBV6-5 | NA | TGTGCCAGCAGTTACTCACGAAAGGGGACTGAAGCTTTCTTT | CASSYSRKGTEAFF
once | TRBJ2-1 | TRBV29-1 | NA | TGCAGCGTTGAACCACTGATCAATGAGCAGTTCTTC | CSVEPLINEQFF
NA | TRBJ2-1 | TRBV7-3 | NA | TGTGCCAGCAGGTACGGGAGAGCCTACAATGAGCAGTTCTTC | CASRYGRAYNEQFF
NA | TRBJ2-7 | TRBV9 | NA | TGTGCCAGCAGCGTAGGTAACGGCCCCTACGAGCAGTACTTC | CASSVGNGPYEQYF
NA | TRBJ2-3 | TRBV15 | TRBD2 | TGTGCCACCAGCAGATTTAGCGGGAGATTTGGCACAGATACGCAGTATTTT | CATSRFSGRFGTDTQYF
NA | TRBJ1-2 | TRBV30 | TRBD1 | TGTGCCTGGAGTCCAGGACAGGGGGATGGCTACACCTTC | CAWSPGQGDGYTF
NA | TRBJ2-7 | TRBV10-3 | TRBD2 | TGTGCCATCGGGGCGGGAGGGCCCGACGAGCAGTACTTC | CAIGAGGPDEQYF
NA | TRBJ1-1 | TRBV4-1 | NA | TGCGCCAGCAGCCAAGACCCCCGGGGGAGTAACACTGAAGCTTTCTTT | CASSQDPRGSNTEAFF
once | TRBJ2-2 | TRBV21-1 | NA | TGTGCCAGCAGAGGGCGCCGGACAGTGGATTCCGGGGAGCTGTTTTTT | CASRGRRTVDSGELFF
NA | TRBJ2-3 | TRBV15 | NA | TGTGCCACCAGCAGAGATAATGGGAACACAGATACGCAGTATTTT | CATSRDNGNTDTQYF
NA | TRBJ1-2 | TRBV7-9 | TRBD1 | TGTGCCAGCAGCCCGACAGGGGTGGGCAATTATGGCTACACCTTC | CASSPTGVGNYGYTF
NA | TRBJ1-1 | TRBV29-1 | NA | TGCAGCGCCGCTTCCAACACGAACACTGAAGCTTTCTTT | CSAASNTNTEAFF
NA | TRBJ1-1 | TRBV5-4 | NA | TGTGCCAGCAGCTTGGGGGCCCCAGGCGAAGCTTTCTTT | CASSLGAPGEAFF
NA | TRBJ2-2 | TRBV9 | TRBD1 | TGTGCCAGCAGCGTAGTGGGACAGGGAGACGGCGGGGAGCTGTTTTTT | CASSVVGQGDGGELFF
NA | TRBJ2-7 | TRBV2 | NA | TGTGCCAGCAGTGACTCGTCCTACGAGCAGTACTTC | CASSDSSYEQYF
few | TRBJ1-5 | TRBV30 | NA | TGTGCCTGGAGTGGCTCTCCCGTGGAGCCCCAGCATTTT | CAWSGSPVEPQHF
NA | TRBJ2-7 | TRBV7-9 | NA | TGTGCCAGCAGCTTATATTACGGGGAGCAGTACTTC | CASSLYYGEQYF
NA | TRBJ2-2 | TRBV7-3 | NA | TGTGCCAGCAGCTTAGGGGGACCAACGATGGACGGGGAGCTGTTTTTT | CASSLGGPTMDGELFF
NA | TRBJ2-3 | TRBV18 | TRBD1 | TGTGCCAGCTCACTGACAGGGGTTGGCACAGATACGCAGTATTTT | CASSLTGVGTDTQYF
NA | TRBJ1-3 | TRBV28 | NA | TGTGCCAGCAGTTCAGGGGCCCGGCGGGGAAACACCATATATTTT | CASSSGARRGNTIYF
NA | TRBJ2-1 | TRBV6-1 | NA | TGTGCCAGCAGCCCCTCGGGGAATCTAAATGAGCAGTTCTTC | CASSPSGNLNEQFF
NA | TRBJ2-7 | TRBV30 | NA | TGTGCCTGGAGGCGCGGACTGGACTACGAGCAGTACTTC | CAWRRGLDYEQYF
NA | TRBJ2-5 | TRBV28 | TRBD1 | TGTGCCAGCAGTGCTCAGGGGGCTATGGAGACCCAGTACTTC | CASSAQGAMETQYF
NA | TRBJ1-3 | TRBV30 | NA | TGTGCCTGGAGTGTTGGTAGGACCGCTCACTCTGGAAACACCATATATTTT | CAWSVGRTAHSGNTIYF
few | TRBJ1-5 | TRBV30 | TRBD1 | TGTGCCTGGAGAGGACAGGCTGGTCAGCCCCAGCATTTT | CAWRGQAGQPQHF
NA | TRBJ2-7 | TRBV2 | NA | TGTGCCAGCAGTTTCCTTAACCACGAGCAGTACTTC | CASSFLNHEQYF
NA | TRBJ2-3 | TRBV7-2 | TRBD2 | TGTGCCAGCAGCTCTAGCGGGAGTACGGCAGATACGCAGTATTTT | CASSSSGSTADTQYF
NA | TRBJ2-3 | TRBV28 | TRBD2 | TGTGCCAGCATATCCGGACTAGCGGGGGATACGCAGTATTTT | CASISGLAGDTQYF
NA | TRBJ2-5 | TRBV18 | NA | TGTGCCAGCTCACCGGTCGGAGGGAAAGAGACCCAGTACTTC | CASSPVGGKETQYF
once | TRBJ2-3 | TRBV29-1 | NA | TGCAGCGTTGAAAAAGGGAACACAGATACGCAGTATTTT | CSVEKGNTDTQYF
NA | TRBJ1-2 | TRBV9 | NA | TGTGCCAGCAGCCCCAACCCTCAGGGTAACTATGGCTACACCTTC | CASSPNPQGNYGYTF
NA | TRBJ1-5 | TRBV28 | NA | TGTGCCAGCAGTCTGGGCGGGGCAGGAAATCAGCCCCAGCATTTT | CASSLGGAGNQPQHF
once | TRBJ1-1 | TRBV2 | NA | TGTGCCAGCACCTCGACAGTGAACACTGAAGCTTTCTTT | CASTSTVNTEAFF
NA | TRBJ2-3 | TRBV11-3 | TRBD1 | TGTGCCAGCAGCTTACAGGGGGTTAGCACAGATACGCAGTATTTT | CASSLQGVSTDTQYF